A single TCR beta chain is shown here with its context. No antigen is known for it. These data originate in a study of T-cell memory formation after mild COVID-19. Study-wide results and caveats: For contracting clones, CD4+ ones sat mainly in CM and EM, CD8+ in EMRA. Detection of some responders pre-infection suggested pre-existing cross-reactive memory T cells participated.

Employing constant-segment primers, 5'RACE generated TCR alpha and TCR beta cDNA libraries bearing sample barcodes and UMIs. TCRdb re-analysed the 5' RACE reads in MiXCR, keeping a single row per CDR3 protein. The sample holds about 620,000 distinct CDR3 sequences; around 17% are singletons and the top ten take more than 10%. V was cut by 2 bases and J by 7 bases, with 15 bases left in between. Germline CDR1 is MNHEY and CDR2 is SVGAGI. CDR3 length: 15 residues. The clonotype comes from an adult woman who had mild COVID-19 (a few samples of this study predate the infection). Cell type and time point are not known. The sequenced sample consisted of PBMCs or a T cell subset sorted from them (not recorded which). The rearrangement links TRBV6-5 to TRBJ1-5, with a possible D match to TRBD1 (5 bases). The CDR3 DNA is TGTGCCAGCAGTTACCAGGGAATTGGGGTCCAGCCCCAGCATTTT. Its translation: CASSYQGIGVQPQHF.